The 28 T cell receptor beta chains given below trace back to one sample, sequenced in a study of OX40 agonist ivuxolimab in advanced cancers. Some clones are missing from TCRdb's copy, which holds only in-frame ones; the method was immunoSEQ multiplex PCR. In the table there are more than 85,000 clones, over 75% of which are singletons. The sample in question was CD4+ or CD8+ T cells sorted from blood, obtained in a trial of the OX40 agonist ivuxolimab. The receptors stem from an adult with an advanced solid tumor such as melanoma, head and neck, liver or kidney cancer.

The chain carries TRBV19 and TRBJ2-2; 8 nucleotides agree with TRBD1. V was pared by 4 bases and J by 5 bases, with 9 bases of the junction left unmatched. CDR1 is LNHDA, CDR2 SQIVND, per germline (reference sequence). The CDR3 extends over 16 amino acids. This CDR3 is CASSTGTGKGTGELFF. The CDR3 DNA is TGTGCCAGTAGTACCGGGACAGGTAAAGGAACCGGGGAGCTGTTTTTT.

V usage is TRBV28 and J usage is TRBJ2-5, with D maybe TRBD1 (7 bases). Germline loops: CDR1 MDHEN, CDR2 SYDVKM. CDR3 length equals 15 residues. Trimming cost V 5 bases and J 2 bases, with 15 bases left between them. The CDR3 DNA sequence: TGTGCCAGCAGTCCCGGCGGGACAGAACAAGAGACCCAGTACTTC. This translates into CASSPGGTEQETQYF.

V is TRBV10-2 and J is TRBJ2-1, with 11 bases matching TRBD2. This CDR3 has 15 amino acids. Trimming cost V 8 bases and J 7 bases; bases outside gene matches: 10. CDR1 and CDR2 from the germline V gene are WSHSY and SAAADI. In nucleotides, the CDR3 is TGCGCCAGCCATTTAGCGGGAGGGCCGGGGAATGAGCAGTTCTTC. Translating gives CASHLAGGPGNEQFF.

V and J are TRBV7-2 and TRBJ2-7; 7 positions agree with TRBD2. Germline CDR1 and CDR2: SGHTA and FQGNSA. The ends lost 1 base at V and 4 bases at J; junction bases unmatched: 7. This CDR3 has 15 amino acids. Here the CDR3 reads CASSLEGGRSYEQYF. The CDR3, as DNA: TGTGCCAGCAGCTTAGAGGGAGGGCGATCGTACGAGCAGTACTTC.

The rearrangement joins TRBV25-1 to TRBJ2-5; 10 bases agree with TRBD2. The germline V gene encodes CDR1 MGHDK and CDR2 SYGVNS. The CDR3 totals 15 residues. The ends lost 4 bases at V and 5 bases at J; junction bases unmatched: 7. The CDR3 spells CASSAPSGGGETQYF. Written as DNA, the CDR3 is TGTGCCAGCAGTGCCCCTAGCGGGGGTGGCGAGACCCAGTACTTC.

This clone was seen a single time. The CDR3 spells CASSQDGTSYNEQFF. Written as DNA, the CDR3 is TGCGCCAGCAGCCAGGACGGAACCTCCTACAATGAGCAGTTCTTC. The V and J genes are TRBV5-1 and TRBJ2-1; the D is unclear. Trimming left V 4 bases short and J 0 bases short, with 11 bases between. Germline CDR1 and CDR2: SGHRS and YFSETQ. The CDR3 is 15 amino acids.

CDR3: CASRYEDRADYEQYF. The CDR3 DNA reads TGTGCCAGCAGGTACGAGGACAGGGCGGACTACGAGCAGTACTTC. The J gene is TRBJ2-7, the V gene TRBV6-1, with 8 positions matching TRBD1. The CDR3 runs to 15 residues. Looked up from germline, CDR1 is MNHNS and CDR2 is SASEGT. V lost 6 bases and J lost 3; bases outside the gene matches: 10.

The chain joins TRBV14 to TRBJ2-1, with D maybe TRBD2 (6 bases). The V gene lost 5 bases and the J gene lost 2 bases, with 13 bases spanning the gap. This CDR3 is 15 amino acids long. Germline V gene lookup returns CDR1 SGHDN and CDR2 FVKESK. CDR3 nucleotides: TGTGCCAGCAGCAAAACCCAGCGGGCCTACAATGAGCAGTTCTTC. It encodes CASSKTQRAYNEQFF.

This clone was seen only once. This chain uses TRBV4-1 with TRBJ1-1; 8 bases agree with TRBD1. The germline V gene encodes CDR1 MGHRA and CDR2 YSYEKL. V shed 1 base, J shed 2 bases, and the junction held 3 bases outside the gene matches. The CDR3 contains 15 residues. CDR3 region: CASSQVGQGNTEAFF. CDR3 nucleotide sequence: TGCGCCAGCAGCCAAGTTGGACAGGGAAACACTGAAGCTTTCTTT.

The chain carries TRBV28 and TRBJ2-7, with D possibly being TRBD1 or TRBD2 (5 bases each). Germline V gives CDR1 MDHEN, CDR2 SYDVKM. V dropped 3 bases and J dropped 7 bases, with 16 bases sitting between them. The CDR3 runs to 14 residues. The CDR3 coding sequence is TGTGCCAGCAGTTTCGGATGGGACCTTCGGGAGCAGTACTTC. Protein product: CASSFGWDLREQYF.

This chain joins TRBV6-1 and TRBJ2-7, with 9 bases that match TRBD1. V was pared by 2 bases and J by 2 bases, with 7 bases of the junction left unmatched. CDR1 and CDR2 from the germline V gene are MNHNS and SASEGT. This CDR3 contains 16 residues. The CDR3 loop reads CASSEFGGQGPYEQYF. In DNA, the CDR3 is TGTGCCAGCAGTGAATTTGGGGGACAGGGACCCTACGAGCAGTACTTC.

The chain employs TRBV6-1 and TRBJ1-4; the D is unclear. This CDR3 has 15 residues. In germline, CDR1 is MNHNS, CDR2 SASEGT. The V and J ends lost 5 bases and 2 bases respectively, with 12 bases between them. In DNA, the CDR3 is TGTGCCAGCAGTAACTGGCCCCCGACTAATGAAAAACTGTTTTTT. It specifies CASSNWPPTNEKLFF.

This chain joins TRBV6-1 and TRBJ2-1; 13 nucleotides match TRBD2. Looked up from germline, CDR1 is MNHNS and CDR2 is SASEGT. The CDR3 is 15 amino acids. Losses at the gene ends were 6 bases for V and 5 bases for J; bases not matched to a gene: 4. This CDR3 is CASRAGTSGNNEQFF. Written as DNA, the CDR3 is TGTGCCAGCAGGGCCGGGACTAGCGGGAACAATGAGCAGTTCTTC.

This chain links TRBV28 with TRBJ1-2, with 9 bases matching TRBD1. CDR1 and CDR2 from the germline V gene are MDHEN and SYDVKM. The CDR3 consists of 13 residues. Trimming removed 6 bases from V and 7 bases from J; junction bases left unmatched: 6. CDR3 in amino acids: CASRSGTGPGYTF. CDR3 sequence (DNA): TGTGCCAGCAGGTCCGGGACAGGGCCTGGCTACACCTTC.

The rearrangement links TRBV7-8 to TRBJ2-2; D not certain. Germline loops: CDR1 SGHVS, CDR2 FQNEAQ. V lost 3 bases to trimming and J lost 4 bases, with 9 bases between them. The CDR3 sequence is 14 residues long. The CDR3 sequence: CASSLVRTTGELFF. For the CDR3, the DNA is TGTGCCAGCAGCTTGGTCAGGACCACCGGGGAGCTGTTTTTT.

V usage is TRBV19 and J usage is TRBJ2-7, with TRBD1 matching over 10 bases. The CDR3 covers 13 residues. V gave up 5 bases and J gave up 8 bases; unmatched junction bases: 6. In germline, CDR1 is LNHDA, CDR2 SQIVND (reference sequence). The DNA of the CDR3 is TGTGCCAGTAGTGCCGACAGGGGGCAAAAGCAGTACTTC. Translated, it gives CASSADRGQKQYF.

The chain uses TRBV7-2 and TRBJ2-7; 8 bases line up with TRBD1. CDR1 and CDR2 (germline): SGHTA, FQGNSA. V was clipped by 5 bases and J by 4 bases; unmatched bases: 19. CDR3 length: 18 amino acids. Written as DNA, the CDR3 is TGTGCCAGCAGCGTACCCCACTCAGGGGGCGCACGGATTTACGAGCAGTACTTC. The encoded protein is CASSVPHSGGARIYEQYF. The entire variable domain, with the rest obtained from reference TRBV7-2 and TRBJ2-7, is as follows: GAGVSQSPSNKVTEKGKDVELRCDPISGHTALYWYRQSLGQGLEFLIYFQGNSAPDKSGLPSDRFSAERTGGSVSTLTIQRTQQEDSAVYLCASSVPHSGGARIYEQYFGPGTRLTVT.

The CDR3 coding sequence is TGTGCCAGCAGTTTACCTTTGGGACAGGGTTCTAGCAATCAGCCCCAGCATTTT. Translated: CASSLPLGQGSSNQPQHF. The chain combines TRBV28 with TRBJ1-5, with TRBD1 identical over 9 bases. The CDR3 has 18 amino acids. The V and J ends lost 2 bases and 0 bases, in that order; junction bases with no gene match: 8. The germline CDR1 and CDR2 sequences are MDHEN and SYDVKM.

The genes are TRBV27 and TRBJ1-6, with D possibly TRBD1 on 5 matching bases. CDR1 and CDR2 (germline): MNHEY, SMNVEV (reference sequence). The CDR3 runs 14 residues. The germline V and J ends were trimmed by 4 bases and 5 bases, with 9 bases remaining between them. The CDR3 DNA sequence: TGTGCCAGCAGTTGGGGGGGGAATAATTCACCCCTCCACTTT. It yields the protein CASSWGGNNSPLHF.

This chain uses TRBV6-6 with TRBJ2-1, with 10 bases lining up with TRBD2. The CDR3 is made up of 16 amino acids. J gave up 0 bases and V 2 bases, and 1 base lay outside the gene matches. Germline assignment: CDR1 MNHNY and CDR2 SVGAGI (reference sequence). The CDR3 here is CASSYLAGDSYNEQFF. CDR3 coding DNA: TGTGCCAGCAGTTACCTAGCGGGAGACTCCTACAATGAGCAGTTCTTC.

J is TRBJ2-5 and V is TRBV28; maybe TRBD2 (5 bases). The V end was cut by 2 bases, the J end by 5 bases, with 12 bases between. This CDR3 comprises 14 residues. Germline V gene lookup returns CDR1 MDHEN and CDR2 SYDVKM. CDR3 amino acids: CASSLRSASETQYF. CDR3 nucleotide sequence: TGTGCCAGCAGTTTACGTAGCGCCTCGGAGACCCAGTACTTC.

The chain joins TRBV5-1 to TRBJ1-6; 7 bases are shared with TRBD1. The CDR3 runs to 15 residues. V lost 2 bases and J lost 7; bases outside the gene matches: 6. The germline V gene has CDR1 SGHRS and CDR2 YFSETQ. DNA of the CDR3: TGCGCCAGCAGCTTAGATTACAGGGGCAATTCACCCCTCCACTTT. Protein product: CASSLDYRGNSPLHF. Together with reference TRBV5-1 and TRBJ1-6, the CDR3 gives the full variable domain: KAGVTQTPRYLIKTRGQQVTLSCSPISGHRSVSWYQQTPGQGLQFLFEYFSETQRNKGNFPGRFSGRQFSNSRSEMNVSTLELGDSALYLCASSLDYRGNSPLHFGNGTRLTVT.

This rearrangement joins TRBV18 to TRBJ2-5; D possibly corresponds to TRBD2 (5 bases). V shed 3 bases and J shed 4 bases, with 12 bases lying between them. The CDR3 has 14 residues. Germline values: CDR1 KGHSH, CDR2 LQKENI. The CDR3 loop reads CASSPTPGSETQYF. In nucleotides, the CDR3 is TGTGCCAGCTCACCCACCCCGGGGTCAGAGACCCAGTACTTC.

DNA of the CDR3: TGTGCCAGCAGCCCAGGGGGCGGCAATCAGCCCCAGCATTTT. Residues: CASSPGGGNQPQHF. The chain couples TRBV6-7 to TRBJ1-5; 8 positions agree with TRBD1. Being an ORF, TRBV6-7 has a function that is uncertain. V lost 6 bases, J lost 2 bases, and 3 bases stayed unmatched. CDR3 length: 14 amino acids.

The J gene is TRBJ2-7, the V gene TRBV28; TRBD2 is a possible D gene (5 bases). The CDR3 runs to 15 residues. The V end lost 6 bases, the J end lost 1 base, and 16 bases lay between the germline ends. Germline CDR1 reads MDHEN; CDR2 reads SYDVKM. The CDR3 loop reads CASRISASPSYEQYF. CDR3 coding DNA: TGTGCCAGCAGAATATCGGCTAGCCCATCCTACGAGCAGTACTTC. The full variable domain, in which reference TRBV28 and TRBJ2-7 provide the parts outside the CDR3, is DVKVTQSSRYLVKRTGEKVFLECVQDMDHENMFWYRQDPGLGLRLIYFSYDVKMKEKGDIPEGYSVSREKKERFSLILESASTNQTSMYLCASRISASPSYEQYFGPGTRLTVT.

The rearrangement links TRBV7-2 to TRBJ2-5; a possible D gene is TRBD1 (5 bases). Germline CDR1 is SGHTA and CDR2 is FQGNSA. The CDR3 is 17 residues long. V was trimmed by 2 bases and J by 2 bases, leaving 18 bases between them. CDR3 protein: CASSLTGLVNRQETQYF. CDR3 in DNA: TGTGCCAGCAGCTTAACGGGCCTCGTAAACAGGCAAGAGACCCAGTACTTC. Using reference TRBV7-2 and TRBJ2-5 for the parts outside the CDR3, the full variable domain is GAGVSQSPSNKVTEKGKDVELRCDPISGHTALYWYRQSLGQGLEFLIYFQGNSAPDKSGLPSDRFSAERTGGSVSTLTIQRTQQEDSAVYLCASSLTGLVNRQETQYFGPGTRLLVL.

This chain joins TRBV7-9 and TRBJ2-1, with TRBD2 identical over 9 bases. The CDR3 is made up of 16 amino acids. Germline loops: CDR1 SEHNR, CDR2 FQNEAQ (reference sequence). V lost 5 bases and J lost 5; bases outside the gene matches: 10. In nucleotides, the CDR3 is TGTGCCAGCAGCCCGCCCTGGGCGGGAGGGAACAATGAGCAGTTCTTC. Translating gives CASSPPWAGGNNEQFF.

This sequence joins TRBV7-6 and TRBJ1-2, with 9 bases fitting TRBD1. Germline V gene data show CDR1 as SGHVS and CDR2 as FNYEAQ. The CDR3 spans 15 residues. V was clipped by 2 bases and J by 7 bases; unmatched bases: 8. In nucleotides, the CDR3 is TGTGCCAGCAGCTTACAACAGGGGGCGCAGGGTGGCTACACCTTC. It yields the protein CASSLQQGAQGGYTF.